Presented here are 14 T cell receptor beta chains from one specimen sequenced in a study of blood T cell repertoires in COVID-19. Using immunoSEQ multiplex PCR, the repertoire was profiled, and TCRdb retains in-frame clones only, with some absent. The repertoire consists of around 200,000 clones, with about 83% occurring once and the leading ten covering about 6%. The sequenced material came from peripheral blood. Receptors originate from a man aged 55 to 70 who had recovered from COVID-19.

The V gene is TRBV24-1, the J gene TRBJ2-3; 7 bases align to TRBD1. Germline V gene sequence: CDR1 KGHDR, CDR2 SFDVKD. The CDR3 sequence is 14 residues long. With V trimmed by 9 bases and J by 4 bases, 9 bases remained unmatched. The CDR3 sequence is CATSGTEGPDTQYF. DNA for the CDR3: TGTGCCACCTCGGGGACAGAGGGGCCAGATACGCAGTATTTT.

This chain links TRBV27 with TRBJ2-2; 7 positions agree with TRBD2. Germline CDR1 and CDR2: MNHEY and SMNVEV (reference sequence). This CDR3 region has 16 residues. V lost 5 bases, J lost 4 bases, and 10 bases stayed unmatched. The CDR3 region is CASSMRGGAATGELFF. The DNA of the CDR3 is TGTGCCAGCAGTATGCGCGGGGGAGCGGCCACCGGGGAGCTGTTTTTT.

V and J are TRBV7-2 and TRBJ1-2; a weak D match, TRBD1 (5 bases). The germline V gene encodes CDR1 SGHTA and CDR2 FQGNSA. Between the trimmed V and J ends, which lost 4 bases and 0 bases, there was a span of 9 bases. The CDR3 has 14 amino acids. The chain's CDR3 is CASSYYRSNYGYTF. The CDR3 DNA is TGTGCCAGCAGCTATTACAGGTCTAACTATGGCTACACCTTC.

The V and J genes are TRBV7-3 and TRBJ2-2; 7 bases fit TRBD2. The CDR3 covers 15 residues. Germline V gene data show CDR1 as SGHTA and CDR2 as FQGTGA. J was trimmed by 3 bases and V by 8 bases; bases with no gene match: 9. The CDR3 sequence: CASSSQGGHTGELFF. CDR3 sequence (DNA): TGTGCCAGCTCTTCTCAGGGAGGGCACACCGGGGAGCTGTTTTTT. Variable domain in full (rest from reference TRBV7-3 and TRBJ2-2): GAGVSQTPSNKVTEKGKYVELRCDPISGHTALYWYRQSLGQGPEFLIYFQGTGAADDSGLPNDRFFAVRPEGSVSTLKIQRTERGDSAVYLCASSSQGGHTGELFFGEGSRLTVL.

V and J are TRBV9 and TRBJ2-5, with 8 bases identical to TRBD2. The CDR3 extends over 14 amino acids. Germline V lookup: CDR1 SGDLS, CDR2 YYNGEE. The junction had 1 base not matched to a gene; V was cut back by 0 bases and J by 3 bases. CDR3 in amino acids: CASSVGSGKETQYF. The CDR3 DNA is TGTGCCAGCAGCGTAGGTAGCGGGAAAGAGACCCAGTACTTC.

J is TRBJ1-4 and V is TRBV5-1; D is unclear. The CDR3 spans 14 residues. V was trimmed by 0 bases and J by 5 bases, leaving 8 bases between them. Germline V lookup: CDR1 SGHRS, CDR2 YFSETQ. Here the CDR3 reads CASSLGRANEKLFF. The CDR3 coding sequence is TGCGCCAGCAGCTTGGGGAGGGCAAATGAAAAACTGTTTTTT.

The chain employs TRBV7-9 and TRBJ1-2; D gene ambiguous. The CDR3 sequence is 12 residues long. The germline CDR1 and CDR2 sequences are SEHNR and FQNEAQ (reference sequence). Between the trimmed V and J ends, which lost 2 bases and 8 bases, there was a span of 9 bases. The CDR3 loop is CASSLNEGGYTF. CDR3 nucleotides: TGTGCCAGCAGCTTAAATGAGGGCGGCTACACCTTC. Based on the CDR3 plus reference TRBV7-9 and TRBJ1-2, the full variable domain is DTGVSQNPRHKITKRGQNVTFRCDPISEHNRLYWYRQTLGQGPEFLTYFQNEAQLEKSRLLSDRFSAERPKGSFSTLEIQRTEQGDSAMYLCASSLNEGGYTFGSGTRLTVV.

This clone was observed once. The rearrangement uses TRBV12-5 and TRBJ2-5; 8 bases agree with TRBD2. The CDR3 is 14 amino acids. Per the germline V gene, CDR1 is LGHNT and CDR2 is FRNRAP. The J segment lost 10 bases and the V segment lost 10 bases, leaving 17 bases of the junction unmatched. For the CDR3, the DNA is TGTGCTACCGGCCTAGCGGGCCTGGGGGGGGACCAGTACTTC. This sequence encodes CATGLAGLGGDQYF.

V gene TRBV5-4 combines with J gene TRBJ2-7; TRBD2 might be the D (6 bases). The V and J ends lost 4 bases and 6 bases respectively, with 20 bases between them. CDR1 SGHNT and CDR2 YYREEE come from the germline V gene (reference sequence). The CDR3 sequence is 15 residues long. CDR3 sequence (DNA): TGTGCCAGCAGCATTAGTGGCGGGAAGTTTAGCGAGCAGTACTTC. It specifies CASSISGGKFSEQYF.

V gene TRBV27 combines with J gene TRBJ2-2; D gene ambiguous. V lost 3 bases and J 0 bases, leaving 11 bases between the germline ends. Germline V gene data show CDR1 as MNHEY and CDR2 as SMNVEV (reference sequence). CDR3 length: 16 amino acids. As DNA, the CDR3 is TGTGCCAGCAGTTTCTTCGGCAGCGCGAACACCGGGGAGCTGTTTTTT. It is translated as CASSFFGSANTGELFF.

The chain links TRBV28 to TRBJ1-1; TRBD1 matches 11 bases. V dropped 7 bases and J dropped 7; count of bases not matched to a gene: 14. Germline V gene data show CDR1 as MDHEN and CDR2 as SYDVKM. The CDR3 is 16 residues long. In DNA, the CDR3 is TGTGCCAGCAACAATGCCGGGACAGGGGGATATGGTGAAGCTTTCTTT. Protein sequence: CASNNAGTGGYGEAFF.

This clone has more than one count but fewer than ten. This chain links TRBV7-8 with TRBJ2-1, with D tentatively TRBD2 (6 bases). Germline loops: CDR1 SGHVS, CDR2 FQNEAQ. The CDR3 runs 21 residues. Between the trimmed V and J ends, which lost 3 bases and 6 bases, there was a span of 33 bases. The CDR3 nucleotides read TGTGCCAGCAGCTTTTCTTTCCGGGGAGAAAAAGCGGGTGGGTACCCCAATGAGCAGTTCTTC. It specifies CASSFSFRGEKAGGYPNEQFF.

This chain joins TRBV19 and TRBJ1-2, with D perhaps TRBD1 (6 bases). From germline, CDR1 is LNHDA and CDR2 SQIVND (reference sequence). V lost 0 bases and J lost 4, with 9 bases in between. The CDR3 consists of 14 residues. CDR3 region: CASSIDRTVYGYTF. As DNA, the CDR3 is TGTGCCAGTAGTATAGACCGGACAGTCTATGGCTACACCTTC.

The chain couples TRBV5-6 to TRBJ1-1, with TRBD1 matching over 7 bases. The CDR3 contains 13 residues. Germline values: CDR1 SGHDT, CDR2 YYEEEE. Unmatched junction bases numbered 9, after V lost 2 bases and J lost 11 bases. CDR3 loop: CASSLNPGGEAFF. Written as DNA, the CDR3 is TGTGCCAGCAGCTTAAACCCAGGGGGTGAGGCTTTCTTT.